This is a list of T cell receptor beta chains from one sample in a study of post-analysis software for immune sequencing data. TCRdb re-analysed the PCR reads in MiXCR, keeping a single row per CDR3 protein. The table records approximately 770,000 distinct CDR3 sequences, roughly 46% of them present only once. Specimen: blood. The receptors shown here come from a girl aged 5 to 17 with multiple sclerosis. CDR3s include the opening cysteine and the closing phenylalanine or tryptophan. The D gene is left open where the match is weak. The size entry is marked missing in some rows and otherwise reads once, few, many or a size class.

J gene	D gene	V gene	clone size	CDR3 protein	CDR3 DNA
TRBJ2-7	.	TRBV28	.	CASSPDNYYYEQYF	TGTGCCAGCAGTCCTGATAACTACTACTACGAGCAGTACTTC
TRBJ2-7	TRBD2	TRBV4-2	.	CASSHGSGRDNEQYF	TGTGCCAGCAGCCATGGTAGCGGGAGAGATAACGAGCAGTACTTC
TRBJ2-6	.	TRBV7-9	.	CASSRLSSGAHVLTF	TGTGCCAGCAGCCGACTGAGCTCTGGGGCCCACGTCCTGACTTTC
TRBJ2-7	TRBD2	TRBV2	few	CASRVLRAGTSDQLNYEQYF	TGTGCCAGCAGGGTCCTGAGGGCCGGGACTAGCGACCAACTGAACTACGAGCAGTACTTC
TRBJ2-3	.	TRBV12-3/TRBV12-4	few	CASRPRTTDTQYF	TGTGCCAGCAGGCCCCGAACCACAGATACGCAGTATTTT
TRBJ2-4	.	TRBV7-8	few	CASSPGLWEQYF	TGTGCCAGCAGCCCAGGTCTTTGGGAGCAGTACTTC
TRBJ1-5	.	TRBV20-1	.	CSAVGRVQGQPQHF	TGCAGTGCTGTAGGGCGAGTCCAAGGTCAGCCCCAGCATTTT
TRBJ1-5	.	TRBV20-1	.	CSARRGQDYQPQHF	TGCAGTGCTAGGCGGGGACAAGACTATCAGCCCCAGCATTTT
TRBJ2-4	TRBD1	TRBV12-5	few	CASGFSTDRDGAKNIQYF	TGTGCTAGTGGTTTTTCCACGGACAGGGACGGAGCCAAAAACATTCAGTACTTC
TRBJ2-5	.	TRBV27	.	CASSFERQETQYF	TGTGCCAGCAGTTTCGAACGGCAAGAGACCCAGTACTTC
TRBJ2-1	TRBD2	TRBV20-1	.	CSAEAPASGNNEQFF	TGCAGTGCTGAGGCCCCGGCTAGCGGGAACAATGAGCAGTTCTTC
TRBJ2-7	TRBD1	TRBV2	.	CASSDSGQGIYEQYF	TGTGCCAGCAGTGATTCTGGACAGGGAATCTACGAGCAGTACTTC
TRBJ2-1	TRBD1	TRBV29-1	.	CSNTRTGGAYNEQFF	TGCAGCAACACACGGACAGGGGGCGCGTACAATGAGCAGTTCTTC
TRBJ1-2	TRBD1	TRBV20-1	.	CSVQNGQGVQGYTF	TGCTCGGTACAAAACGGACAGGGCGTGCAAGGCTACACCTTC
TRBJ2-1	TRBD2	TRBV5-1	many	CASSLALASGSLSVEQFF	TGCGCCAGCAGCTTGGCGTTGGCTAGCGGGAGCCTCTCGGTTGAGCAGTTCTTC
TRBJ1-5	.	TRBV20-1	.	CSAALGVNQPQHF	TGCAGTGCTGCCCTAGGGGTCAATCAGCCCCAGCATTTT
TRBJ2-5	TRBD2	TRBV6-1	.	CASRSPGLPQETQYF	TGTGCCAGCAGATCACCGGGACTACCTCAAGAGACCCAGTACTTC
TRBJ2-3	TRBD2	TRBV29-1	.	CSVPSGSTDTQYF	TGCAGCGTCCCTAGCGGGAGCACAGATACGCAGTATTTT
TRBJ2-5	TRBD1	TRBV12-3/TRBV12-4	once	CASSLSRTGRLKTQYF	TGTGCCAGCAGTTTATCCCGGACAGGGAGATTGAAGACCCAGTACTTC